This T cell receptor beta chain was captured by sequencing in a study of beta chain features in type 1 diabetes. Notes on the study in general: TCRB CDR3s from Type 1 diabetes patients were moderately but significantly shorter in all four CD4+ subsets.

The authors reverse transcribed all of the isolated RNA, so sequencing captured expressed TCRB transcripts. TCRdb keeps only in-frame clones here, not all; method: immunoSEQ multiplex PCR. Of some 370,000 clones listed, roughly a tenth are singletons. Stem cell-like memory, regulatory, central memory and naive CD4+ cells were sorted via CD45RO/CCR7/CD25/CD127/CD95/CD27. This clone has only a few counts. The antigen remains unidentified. Germline-derived CDR1 and CDR2 are MGHDK and SYGVNS. The CDR3 length is 15 residues. The V gene end was trimmed by 3 bases and the J gene end by 7 bases; junction bases not matched to a gene: 5.

The clonotype was recovered from a man between 25 and 39 years old with type 1 diabetes. Sequencing was performed on central memory CD4+ T cells from blood. The chain uses TRBV25-1 and TRBJ2-2, with 10 positions matching TRBD1. Here the CDR3 reads CASSDPGTGDGELFF. DNA for the CDR3: TGTGCCAGCAGTGATCCCGGGACAGGGGACGGGGAGCTGTTTTTT.